Sequencing of this TCR beta chain was carried out in a study of cytomegalovirus exposure and HLA in healthy donors. The study's findings and limits: Sequencing had likely introduced a cluster of highly shared sequence variants as an artifact.

60 Vbeta and 13 Jbeta primers were used in PCR. TCRdb keeps only in-frame clones here, not all; method: immunoSEQ multiplex PCR. The table lists under 200,000 clones, roughly 84% of them singletons. As to this clone: Its antigen remains unknown.

V was shortened by 8 bases and J by 6 bases, with 14 bases between the two germline ends. The CDR3 has 12 residues. The germline V gene encodes CDR1 LNHNV and CDR2 YYDKDF (reference sequence). The receptor was derived from a man aged 30 to 45 in good health and CMV-seronegative. The sample comprised PBMCs. This rearrangement joins TRBV15 to TRBJ2-7, with D possibly matching TRBD2 (7 bases). DNA of the CDR3: TGTGCCACCGCGAGTCGGGGGGCCGAGCAGTACTTC. Its protein product is CATASRGAEQYF.